This is a list of T cell receptor beta chains from one sample in a study of PD-L1 blockade in urothelial cancer. TCRdb keeps only in-frame clones here, not all; method: immunoSEQ multiplex PCR. The sample lists roughly 50,000 clones, roughly nine tenths seen once, with roughly 14% in the top ten. The sequencing used PBMCs, collected around atezolizumab (anti-PD-L1) treatment. Receptors were obtained from a woman aged 55-70 years with urothelial cancer. Each CDR3 is given with its conserved first and last residue. A D gene is named only where the DNA matches it firmly. Some rows have no size entry. The others give once, few or many, or a class for an expanded clone.

NA,NA,TRBV28,15,TRBJ1-3,CASSLFVHSGNTIYF,TGTGCCAGCAGTTTATTCGTACACTCTGGAAACACCATATATTTT
TRBD1,NA,TRBV19,15,TRBJ1-3,CASSKTGTGGNTIYF,TGTGCCAGTAGTAAAACCGGGACAGGAGGAAACACCATATATTTT
TRBD1,NA,TRBV27,15,TRBJ1-5,CASSLFTGGNQPQHF,TGTGCCAGCAGTCTCTTTACAGGGGGCAATCAGCCCCAGCATTTT
NA,NA,TRBV6-5,13,TRBJ2-7,CATRRHPSYEQYF,TGTGCCACCCGCCGACACCCCTCCTACGAGCAGTACTTC
NA,NA,TRBV4-1,16,TRBJ1-6,CASSFGTNSRNSPLHF,TGCGCCAGCTCTTTCGGGACAAACTCAAGGAATTCACCCCTCCACTTT
TRBD1,NA,TRBV13,16,TRBJ2-1,CASSSTDREPINEQFF,TGTGCCAGCAGCTCCACGGACAGGGAGCCCATCAATGAGCAGTTCTTC
NA,NA,TRBV5-6,13,TRBJ2-5,CASSPSLKETQYF,TGTGCCAGCAGCCCGTCGTTAAAAGAGACCCAGTACTTC
NA,few,TRBV28,14,TRBJ2-7,CASSLSGAYYEQYF,TGTGCCAGCAGTTTAAGTGGGGCCTACTACGAGCAGTACTTC
TRBD1,NA,TRBV9,15,TRBJ2-5,CASGGQGRGQETQYF,TGTGCCAGCGGAGGACAGGGGAGAGGTCAAGAGACCCAGTACTTC
NA,NA,TRBV5-4,16,TRBJ2-3,CASSLQSTTGTDTQYF,TGTGCCAGCAGCTTGCAGTCCACAACAGGGACAGATACGCAGTATTTT
NA,few,TRBV5-1,14,TRBJ2-3,CASSAGGETDTQYF,TGCGCCAGCAGCGCCGGGGGAGAGACAGATACGCAGTATTTT
TRBD2,NA,TRBV5-1,15,TRBJ2-3,CASSGTSGRGDTQYF,TGCGCCAGCAGCGGAACTAGCGGGAGGGGAGATACGCAGTATTTT
TRBD2,few,TRBV19,14,TRBJ2-7,CASGSGGTSYEQYF,TGTGCCAGCGGGTCGGGGGGAACCTCCTACGAGCAGTACTTC
NA,NA,TRBV4-2,13,TRBJ1-1,CASSPREGREAFF,TGTGCCAGCAGTCCGCGGGAGGGACGAGAAGCTTTCTTT
NA,NA,TRBV29-1,13,TRBJ2-7,CSVEQASSYEQYF,TGCAGCGTTGAGCAGGCGAGCTCCTACGAGCAGTACTTC
NA,NA,TRBV7-2,15,TRBJ2-1,CASSPRLVYNNEQFF,TGTGCCAGCAGCCCTCGACTAGTTTACAACAATGAGCAGTTCTTC
NA,NA,TRBV5-4,13,TRBJ1-2,CASTIGVGRGYTF,TGTGCCAGCACCATAGGTGTAGGGAGGGGCTACACCTTC
NA,NA,TRBV4-3,15,TRBJ2-7,CASSQGRGSRYEQYF,TGCGCCAGCAGCCAAGGAAGGGGGAGCAGATACGAGCAGTACTTC
NA,NA,TRBV5-1,15,TRBJ1-5,CASSWGSGGVQPQHF,TGCGCCAGCAGCTGGGGGTCGGGGGGAGTTCAGCCCCAGCATTTT
TRBD2,few,TRBV29-1,14,TRBJ2-7,CSTRSGGAGDEQYF,TGCAGCACCAGGAGCGGGGGCGCGGGGGACGAGCAGTACTTC
NA,NA,TRBV7-9,13,TRBJ2-2,CASSLPTTGELFF,TGTGCCAGCAGCCTACCCACCACCGGGGAGCTGTTTTTT
NA,NA,TRBV7-9,14,TRBJ2-7,CASSRGLDAYEQYF,TGTGCCAGCAGCCGTGGACTGGATGCCTACGAGCAGTACTTC
TRBD2,NA,TRBV7-9,14,TRBJ2-2,CASSVAGGTGELFF,TGTGCCAGCAGCGTCGCCGGGGGGACCGGGGAGCTGTTTTTT
NA,NA,TRBV5-1,14,TRBJ2-1,CASSLTPLPGEQFF,TGCGCCAGCAGCTTGACACCTCTACCGGGAGAGCAGTTCTTC
TRBD2,NA,TRBV2,17,TRBJ2-2,CASRWRGTSGSTGELFF,TGTGCCAGCAGATGGAGAGGGACTAGCGGAAGCACCGGGGAGCTGTTTTTT
NA,NA,TRBV7-6,12,TRBJ2-3,CASSQLTDTQYF,TGTGCCAGCAGCCAACTCACAGATACGCAGTATTTT
TRBD1,NA,TRBV6-5,15,TRBJ1-5,CASCYGQVWNQPQHF,TGTGCCAGCTGTTACGGACAGGTTTGGAATCAGCCCCAGCATTTT
TRBD2,NA,TRBV4-3,20,TRBJ2-2,CASSQDPLAGVLAGTGELFF,TGCGCCAGCAGCCAAGATCCCTTGGCGGGAGTTTTAGCGGGCACCGGGGAGCTGTTTTTT
TRBD2,NA,TRBV4-3,17,TRBJ2-3,CASSHFTSGGSTDTQYF,TGCGCCAGCAGCCATTTCACTAGCGGGGGGTCCACAGATACGCAGTATTTT
TRBD2,NA,TRBV4-2,20,TRBJ2-3,CASRKKLLAGVGDSTDTQYF,TGTGCCAGCAGGAAGAAGCTACTAGCGGGGGTGGGAGATAGCACAGATACGCAGTATTTT
TRBD1,NA,TRBV15,15,TRBJ2-1,CATSSRTGYDNEQFF,TGTGCCACCAGCAGTCGGACAGGGTACGACAATGAGCAGTTCTTC
TRBD2,NA,TRBV28,16,TRBJ2-5,CASSDRDYLTQETQYF,TGTGCCAGCAGTGACCGGGACTACCTAACCCAAGAGACCCAGTACTTC
TRBD1,NA,TRBV10-2,15,TRBJ2-7,CASTSLTGLSYEQYF,TGCGCCAGCACCTCTCTGACAGGGCTATCCTACGAGCAGTACTTC